The 9 T cell receptor beta chains below come from one sample, sequenced in a study of tumor-infiltrating lymphocytes in primary liver carcinoma. A primer matching the constant region was used to make TCR beta cDNA from approximately 520 ng of total RNA. Libraries covering TCR beta were generated through three nested multiplex PCR rounds (using a slightly modified ARM-PCR). The first two PCR rounds used TRBV1-TRBV30 primers with a Cbeta primer, 10 cycles each. TCRdb itself ran the multiplex PCR reads through MiXCR, one entry per CDR3 protein. The data hold some 100,000 distinct CDR3 sequences, with around 66% observed a single time. Bulk tissue was left unsorted, and RNA and DNA were co-extracted from about 20-30 mg of it. Source material: liver tumor tissue from sampling region 2. Subset indicated: tumor region T2, inferior pole. Every receptor here comes from a woman in her fifties or sixties with primary liver carcinoma and hepatitis B virus infection.

Notes on this clonotype: This CDR3 is missing its conserved last phenylalanine or tryptophan, likely due to a read error. V and J are TRBV6-5 and TRBJ2-7, with no clear D. Germline V CDR1 and CDR2: MNHEY, SVGAGI. The CDR3 runs to 15 residues. V was shortened by 0 bases and J by 10 bases, with 19 bases between the two germline ends. CDR3: CASSYSVQDYHGQYL. DNA of the CDR3: TGTGCCAGCAGTTACTCGGTCCAGGATTACCACGGACAGTACCTC.

This clonotype was seen a handful of times. In this CDR3 the conserved last residue, phenylalanine or tryptophan, is missing, so a read error is likely. The V and J genes are TRBV12-3 or TRBV12-4 and TRBJ2-7, with D perhaps matching TRBD1 (5 bases). V was clipped by 2 bases and J by 9 bases, with 17 bases between them. The CDR3 has 14 residues. The CDR3 here is CASSLSKTASVQYS. In DNA, the CDR3 is TGTGCCAGCAGTTTAAGTAAGACAGCGAGCGTGCAGTACTCC.

Comment on this clonotype: A read error may explain this, as a much larger clone is one base away. This chain connects TRBV6-1 to TRBJ1-2, with D hard to call. This CDR3 contains 13 residues. CDR1 and CDR2 (germline): MNHNS, SASEGT. Trimming pared 8 bases from V and 3 bases from J, leaving 13 bases between. The CDR3 region has the DNA TGTGCCAGCTCTAATCTAGTGGACTATGGCTACACCTTC. Amino acids: CASSNLVDYGYTF.

The rearrangement uses TRBV28 and TRBJ2-7; no firm D call. This CDR3 is built from 13 residues. The V and J ends lost 7 bases and 0 bases respectively, with 10 bases between them. Germline CDR1 is MDHEN and CDR2 is SYDVKM. DNA for the CDR3: TGTGCCAGCACCGAAAGGAGCTCCTACGAGCAGTACTTC. It yields the protein CASTERSSYEQYF.

In regard to this clonotype: Mismatch with germline at one junction end may stem from a read error. The chain is built from TRBV5-1 and TRBJ2-2; 9 bases align to TRBD2. CDR3 size: 16 residues. Germline V gene data show CDR1 as SGHRS and CDR2 as YFSETQ. In DNA, the CDR3 is TGCGCCAACAGCTCGTTACTAGCGGGCCTGGCCGGGGAGCTGTCTTTT. Translation gives CANSSLLAGLAGELSF.

Notes on this clonotype: The conserved final phenylalanine or tryptophan is absent from the CDR3, which likely points to a read error. The chain uses TRBV28 and TRBJ2-1, with D possibly being TRBD1 (5 bases). The germline V gene encodes CDR1 MDHEN and CDR2 SYDVKM. This CDR3 has 19 residues. Trimming removed 6 bases from V and 5 bases from J, with 29 bases in between. Here the CDR3 DNA reads TGTGCCAGCAGCTTGTATGTTTTGTGGGGCGGACAAGATAACAATGAGCAGTTCTTA. This sequence encodes CASSLYVLWGGQDNNEQFL.

Concerning this clonotype itself: Relative to the germline gene, one junction end is altered; a read error may explain this. This sequence joins TRBV5-1 and TRBJ2-3; TRBD2 matches 11 bases. From germline, CDR1 is SGHRS and CDR2 YFSETQ. The CDR3 covers 15 residues. The CDR3 sequence: CTSATSGSPPDRQYF. The DNA for the CDR3 is TGCACCAGTGCTACTAGCGGGAGTCCCCCAGATAGGCAGTATTTT.

Points on this clonotype: A much larger clone sits a single nucleotide away, making a read error possible. The J gene is TRBJ2-7, the V gene TRBV21-1; TRBD1, the table's D call, lacks a check against the DNA. TRBV21-1 is flagged as a pseudogene. CDR3 length: 14 residues. The CDR3 region has the DNA TGTGCCAGCAATCTCGGGACAGATGGCTACGAGCAGTACTTC. Residues: CASNLGTDGYEQYF.

The V and J genes are TRBV12-3 or TRBV12-4 and TRBJ1-5, with D tentatively TRBD1 (5 bases). This CDR3 contains 13 residues. Deletions cut 3 bases from V and 9 bases from J, with 12 bases between. CDR3 residues: CASSLAGRWPQHF. The CDR3 DNA follows: TGTGCCAGCAGTTTGGCGGGACGATGGCCCCAGCATTTT.